These T cell receptor beta chains were read from a single sample in a study of T cells after yellow fever vaccination. MiXCR, run by TCRdb on the 5' RACE reads, gives a single entry per CDR3 protein. Of approximately 300,000 distinct CDR3 sequences in the sample, roughly 10% were seen once. The sample was CD4+ T cells sorted from PBMCs, taken 45 days after the yellow fever booster vaccination. Receptor source: a man aged 18 to 30 who received the YFV17D yellow fever vaccine. Each CDR3 is given with its conserved first and last residue. Fields, in order: CDR3 length, V gene, clone size, J gene, CDR3 protein. Not all rows give a size; the values are once, few, many and, for expanded clones, a class.

>14|TRBV6-2/TRBV6-3|few|TRBJ1-2
CASSLPAGAYGYTF
>12|TRBV28|.|TRBJ1-5
CASGLGNQPQHF
>16|TRBV20-1|.|TRBJ1-5
CSARDSRYSHVQPQHF
>13|TRBV15|few|TRBJ1-2
CATSRDRVYGYTF
>16|TRBV18|.|TRBJ1-1
CASSPPFRPFNLEAFF
>15|TRBV4-1|.|TRBJ2-3
CASSQGPGGGDTQYF
>13|TRBV7-2|many|TRBJ2-3
CASSTSSTDTQYF
>15|TRBV12-3/TRBV12-4|.|TRBJ2-3
CASSWGLAGTDTQYF
>12|TRBV7-8|.|TRBJ1-5
CASSLRPGTQHF
>16|TRBV4-3|.|TRBJ1-2
CASSQEYGQPNYGYTF
>18|TRBV12-3/TRBV12-4|few|TRBJ2-5
CASSSQHPSLLNQETQYF
>16|TRBV7-2|many|TRBJ2-3
CASSSTSGGASDTQYF
>15|TRBV5-1|few|TRBJ2-5
CASSLGGALQETQYF
>14|TRBV7-9|few|TRBJ2-3
CASSVDAGRDTQYF
>15|TRBV7-2|few|TRBJ2-5
CASSLVGGNAETQYF
>12|TRBV29-1|few|TRBJ2-1
CSVIVSYNEQFF
>15|TRBV27|few|TRBJ2-6
CASSTGGGRANVLTF
>14|TRBV6-1|.|TRBJ1-4
CASSEYRGIEKLFF
>13|TRBV29-1|many|TRBJ2-7
CSVDGQGSYEQYF
>14|TRBV2|.|TRBJ1-1
CASAAGQVLGEAFF
>15|TRBV12-3/TRBV12-4|.|TRBJ2-2
CASSFRDFDTGELFF
>18|TRBV11-2|many|TRBJ2-4
CASSSYKGQGSAKNIQYF